This T cell receptor (beta chain) was recovered during a study of early T cells in non-severe SARS-CoV-2 infection. In the study overall: The study sequenced bulk RNA from unsorted whole blood, with chains unpaired.

With 1 base removed from V and 0 bases from J, the gap between germline ends came to 13 bases. Germline V gives CDR1 SGHTA, CDR2 FQGTGA. The CDR3 length is 17 residues. General observations from the study: Anti-spike CD8 specificities were favored by VDJdb matching, whose results missed private and CD4 specificities.

In its sample, this clonotype was seen many times. Its antigen remains unidentified. Unique molecular identifiers tagged individual cDNA molecules. One entry per CDR3 protein results from TCRdb running MiXCR on the 5' RACE reads. The data show around 50,000 distinct CDR3 sequences, 12% seen once. The source is an adult who was a healthcare worker with PCR-confirmed SARS-CoV-2 infection or an uninfected control (not recorded which). Sequenced sample: whole blood. The genes are TRBV7-3 and TRBJ2-1; D may be TRBD1 (6 bases). The CDR3 protein is CASSLNPGHSSYNEQFF. The DNA of the CDR3 is TGTGCCAGCAGCTTAAACCCGGGACACAGCTCCTACAATGAGCAGTTCTTC.